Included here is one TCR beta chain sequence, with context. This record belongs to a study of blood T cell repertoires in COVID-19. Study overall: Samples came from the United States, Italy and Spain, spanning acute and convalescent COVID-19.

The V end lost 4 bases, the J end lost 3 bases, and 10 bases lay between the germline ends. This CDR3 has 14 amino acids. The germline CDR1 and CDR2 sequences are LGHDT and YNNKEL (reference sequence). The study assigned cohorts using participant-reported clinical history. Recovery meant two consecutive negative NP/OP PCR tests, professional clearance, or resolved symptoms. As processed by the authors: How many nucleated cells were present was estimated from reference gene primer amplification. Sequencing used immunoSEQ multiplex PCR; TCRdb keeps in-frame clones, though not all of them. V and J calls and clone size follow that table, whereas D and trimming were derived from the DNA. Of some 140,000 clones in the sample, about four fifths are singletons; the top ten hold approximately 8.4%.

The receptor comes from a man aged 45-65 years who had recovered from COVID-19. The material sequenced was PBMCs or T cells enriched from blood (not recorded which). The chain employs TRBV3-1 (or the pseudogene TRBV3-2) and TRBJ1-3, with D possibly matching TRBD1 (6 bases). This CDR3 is CASSLAGVGNTIYF. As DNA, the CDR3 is TGTGCCAGCAGCCTAGCAGGGGTTGGAAACACCATATATTTT.